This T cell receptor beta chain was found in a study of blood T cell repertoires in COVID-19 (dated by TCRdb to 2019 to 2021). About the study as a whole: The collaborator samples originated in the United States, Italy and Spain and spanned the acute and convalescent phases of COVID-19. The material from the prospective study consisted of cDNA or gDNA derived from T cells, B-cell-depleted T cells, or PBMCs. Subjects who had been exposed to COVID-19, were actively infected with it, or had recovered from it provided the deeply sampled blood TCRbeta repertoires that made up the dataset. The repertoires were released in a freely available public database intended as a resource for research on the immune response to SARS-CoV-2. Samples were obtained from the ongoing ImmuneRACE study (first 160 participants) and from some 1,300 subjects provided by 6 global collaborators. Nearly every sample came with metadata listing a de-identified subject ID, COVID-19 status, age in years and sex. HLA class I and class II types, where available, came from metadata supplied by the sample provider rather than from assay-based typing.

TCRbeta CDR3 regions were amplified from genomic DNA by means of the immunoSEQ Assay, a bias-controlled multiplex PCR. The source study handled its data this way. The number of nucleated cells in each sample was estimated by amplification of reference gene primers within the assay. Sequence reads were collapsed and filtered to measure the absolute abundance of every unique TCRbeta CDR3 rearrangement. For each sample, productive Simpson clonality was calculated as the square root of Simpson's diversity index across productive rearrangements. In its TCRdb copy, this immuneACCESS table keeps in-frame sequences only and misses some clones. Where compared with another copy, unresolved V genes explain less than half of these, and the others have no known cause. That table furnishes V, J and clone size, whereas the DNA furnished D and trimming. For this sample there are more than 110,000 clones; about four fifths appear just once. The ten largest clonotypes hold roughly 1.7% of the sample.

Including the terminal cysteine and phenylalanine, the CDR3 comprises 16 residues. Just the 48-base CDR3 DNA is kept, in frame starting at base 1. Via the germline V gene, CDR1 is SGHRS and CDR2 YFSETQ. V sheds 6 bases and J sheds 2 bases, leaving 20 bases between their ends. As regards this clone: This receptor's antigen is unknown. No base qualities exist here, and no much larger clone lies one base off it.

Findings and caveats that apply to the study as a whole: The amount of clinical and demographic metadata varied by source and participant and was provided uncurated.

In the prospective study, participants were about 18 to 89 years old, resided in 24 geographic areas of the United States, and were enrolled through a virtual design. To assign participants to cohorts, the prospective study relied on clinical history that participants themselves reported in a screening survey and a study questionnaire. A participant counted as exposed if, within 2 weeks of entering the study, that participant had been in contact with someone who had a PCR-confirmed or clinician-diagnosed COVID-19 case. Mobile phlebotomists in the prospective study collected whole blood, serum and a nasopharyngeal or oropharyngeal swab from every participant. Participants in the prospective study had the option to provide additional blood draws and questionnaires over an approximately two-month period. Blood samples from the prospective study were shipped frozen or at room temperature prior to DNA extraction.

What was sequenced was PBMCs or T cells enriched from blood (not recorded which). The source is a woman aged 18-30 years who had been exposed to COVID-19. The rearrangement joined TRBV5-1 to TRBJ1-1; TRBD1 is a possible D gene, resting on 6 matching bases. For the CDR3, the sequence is CASNPGHSASNTEAFF. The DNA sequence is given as TGCGCCAGCAACCCGGGACATAGCGCCTCCAACACTGAAGCTTTCTTT. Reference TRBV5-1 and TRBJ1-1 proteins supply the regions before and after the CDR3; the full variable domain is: KAGVTQTPRYLIKTRGQQVTLSCSPISGHRSVSWYQQTPGQGLQFLFEYFSETQRNKGNFPGRFSGRQFSNSRSEMNVSTLELGDSALYLCASNPGHSASNTEAFFGQGTRLTVV.